The 8 T cell receptor beta chains below were found in one sample sequenced in a study of T cells in Graves' hyperthyroidism and ophthalmopathy. Amplification yielded TCR beta CDR3 regions, with RNA transcripts as the source. HTBI primers were used for first-round RT-PCR of the TCR CDR3. TCRdb used MiXCR to reprocess the multiplex PCR reads, holding one entry per CDR3 protein. The sample carries hundreds of thousands of distinct CDR3 sequences, about 14% recorded once. The sequencing sample was made of blood. The origin of the receptors is a young woman with Graves' hyperthyroidism.

The chain carries TRBV20-1 and TRBJ2-7, with a possible D match to TRBD1 (6 bases). The germline V and J ends were trimmed by 5 bases and 3 bases, with 14 bases remaining between them. Germline-derived CDR1 and CDR2 are DFQATT and SNEGSKA (reference sequence). There are 13 residues in the CDR3. The CDR3 nucleotides are TGCAGTGCTGACAGGACAACCAACTACGAGCAGTACTTC. Amino acid sequence: CSADRTTNYEQYF.

This clonotype came up many times. The chain uses TRBV18 and TRBJ1-2; D unclear. The length of the CDR3 is 14 residues. The V and J ends lost 0 bases and 1 base respectively, with 6 bases between them. Germline V gives CDR1 KGHSH, CDR2 LQKENI. The CDR3 region is CASSPPEYNYGYTF. The CDR3 DNA reads as TGTGCCAGCTCACCACCAGAATATAACTATGGCTACACCTTC.

V is TRBV19 and J is TRBJ1-5; a possible D gene is TRBD1 (5 bases). V lost 7 bases and J lost 4, with 14 bases in between. The CDR3 is 14 residues long. CDR1 and CDR2 (germline): LNHDA, SQIVND (reference sequence). This CDR3 reads CASNKGTMNQPQHF. For the CDR3, the DNA is TGTGCCAGTAATAAAGGGACCATGAATCAGCCCCAGCATTTT.

The table lists this clonotype with a few counts. This chain links TRBV5-6 with TRBJ2-1; the D gene is possibly TRBD1 (7 bases). CDR1 SGHDT and CDR2 YYEEEE come from the germline V gene. The CDR3 has 14 residues. V dropped 0 bases and J dropped 6 bases, with 10 bases sitting between them. The CDR3 DNA reads as TGTGCCAGCAGCTTGGACAGGGGAGGCAATGAGCAGTTCTTC. The encoded protein is CASSLDRGGNEQFF.

About this clonotype: This clone may be a read error of a much larger clone one base away. The CDR3 is CASSLSLVSADTQYF. The CDR3 nucleotides read TGTGCCAGCAGTTTATCACTAGTTAGCGCAGATACGCAGTATTTT. This chain links TRBV12-3 or TRBV12-4 with TRBJ2-3; tentatively, D is TRBD2 (5 bases). The CDR3 loop spans 15 amino acids. The V and J ends lost 2 bases and 4 bases respectively, with 13 bases between them.

This sequence joins TRBV5-1 and TRBJ2-1; the D gene is possibly TRBD2 (5 bases). The CDR3 runs 14 residues. The V end was cut by 3 bases, the J end by 4 bases, with 11 bases between. CDR1 and CDR2 from the germline V gene are SGHRS and YFSETQ. The DNA of the CDR3 is TGCGCCAGCAGCTCTTACGGCGGGTACAATGAGCAGTTCTTC. This gives the protein CASSSYGGYNEQFF.

The V call is TRBV6-1, the J call TRBJ1-5; TRBD1 matches 8 bases. Germline V gene data show CDR1 as MNHNS and CDR2 as SASEGT. This CDR3 comprises 15 residues. The ends lost 7 bases at V and 6 bases at J; junction bases unmatched: 11. The CDR3 nucleotides read TGTGCCAGCATTCCCGGACAGGGTAGCGGTCAGCCCCAGCATTTT. Encoded protein: CASIPGQGSGQPQHF.

The chain links TRBV24-1 to TRBJ2-3; TRBD2 matches 16 bases. Germline-derived CDR1 and CDR2 are KGHDR and SFDVKD. This CDR3 contains 18 residues. The V segment lost 2 bases and the J segment 3 bases; nucleotides outside the gene matches: 4. CDR3 loop: CATSDSGLAGGPTDTQYF. CDR3 DNA sequence: TGTGCCACCAGTGATTCGGGACTAGCGGGAGGGCCGACAGATACGCAGTATTTT.